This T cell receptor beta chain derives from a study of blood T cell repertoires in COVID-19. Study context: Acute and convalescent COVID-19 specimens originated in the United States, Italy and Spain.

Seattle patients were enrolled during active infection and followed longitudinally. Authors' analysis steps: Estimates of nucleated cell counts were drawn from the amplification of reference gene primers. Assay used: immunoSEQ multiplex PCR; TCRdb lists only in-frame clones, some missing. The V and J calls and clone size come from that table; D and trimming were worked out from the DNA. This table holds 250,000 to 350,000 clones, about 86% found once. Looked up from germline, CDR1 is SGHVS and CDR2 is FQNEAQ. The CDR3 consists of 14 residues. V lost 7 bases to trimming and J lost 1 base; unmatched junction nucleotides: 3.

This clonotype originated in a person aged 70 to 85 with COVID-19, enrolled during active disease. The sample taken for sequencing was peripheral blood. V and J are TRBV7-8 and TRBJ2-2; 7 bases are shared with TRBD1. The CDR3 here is CASKGQENTGELFF. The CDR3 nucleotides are TGTGCCAGCAAAGGACAGGAGAACACCGGGGAGCTGTTTTTT.